The clone carrying this T cell receptor (beta chain) was counted a single time. An expansion of CD8+CD57+ cells by flow cytometry had been shown in patients chosen for sequencing. The template for TCR beta VDJ and CDR3 sequence profiling was genomic DNA. MiXCR, run by TCRdb on the reads, gives a single entry per CDR3 protein. The table has hundreds of thousands of distinct CDR3 sequences, about a third seen once; the top ten hold roughly 0.89%. The data belong to a study of CD8+CD57+ T cells in acquired aplastic anemia. Whole-study context: Recorded DNA amounts for sorted CD4+ and CD8+ cells had an average of about 3.5 ug.

From germline, CDR1 is MNHNS and CDR2 SASEGT. The junction had 16 bases not matched to a gene; V was cut back by 6 bases and J by 0 bases. CDR3 size: 18 residues. The sample consisted of sorted CD4+, CD8+, or CD8+CD57+ T cells (not recorded which) from PBMCs. The genes are TRBV6-1 and TRBJ2-7, with 8 bases that match TRBD1. The receptor was isolated from a human donor with aplastic anemia. The CDR3 region has the DNA TGTGCCAGCAGCCCAGCCCCTATCGGACAGGGTTACTCCTACGAGCAGTACTTC. Its translation is CASSPAPIGQGYSYEQYF.